This entry lists 12 T cell receptor beta chains sequenced from one sample in a study of blood T cell repertoires in COVID-19. Using immunoSEQ multiplex PCR, the repertoire was profiled, and TCRdb retains in-frame clones only, with some absent. The data hold tens of thousands of clones, with 88% observed a single time. The sample was peripheral blood. The receptor source for this set is a woman aged 70-85 years with acute or convalescent COVID-19.

The V gene is TRBV7-6, the J gene TRBJ2-2; 13 nucleotides align to TRBD2. The CDR3 contains 18 residues. The V and J ends lost 3 bases and 1 base, in that order; junction bases with no gene match: 5. Germline V CDR1 and CDR2: SGHVS, FNYEAQ. CDR3 coding DNA: TGTGCCAGCAGCTTCTCGACTAGCGGGAGGATGAACACCGGGGAGCTGTTTTTT. The encoded protein is CASSFSTSGRMNTGELFF.

J is TRBJ2-1 and V is TRBV30, with TRBD2 identical over 10 bases. The V and J ends lost 8 bases and 6 bases, in that order; junction bases with no gene match: 4. Germline CDR1 GTSNPN, CDR2 SVGIG (reference sequence). The CDR3 is 12 amino acids. CDR3 loop: CAAAGGPNEQFF. The CDR3 DNA follows: TGTGCCGCAGCGGGAGGGCCCAATGAGCAGTTCTTC.

This rearrangement joins TRBV7-2 to TRBJ2-1; D is unresolved. CDR3 size: 14 residues. Germline CDR1 is SGHTA and CDR2 is FQGNSA. V gave up 5 bases and J gave up 9 bases, with 17 bases separating them. CDR3 residues: CASSADPGLGEQFF. The DNA for the CDR3 is TGTGCCAGCAGCGCCGATCCCGGGTTAGGTGAGCAGTTCTTC.

V is TRBV2 and J is TRBJ2-7; D perhaps matches TRBD1 (5 bases). Germline-derived CDR1 and CDR2 are SNHLY and FYNNEI. This CDR3 has 13 residues. V lost 2 bases and J lost 6, with 11 bases in between. In DNA form, the CDR3 reads TGTGCCAGCAGTGAACCGCCAGGGATCGAGCAGTACTTC. Residues: CASSEPPGIEQYF.

J is TRBJ1-2 and V is TRBV4-1, with 11 nucleotides matching TRBD1. In germline, CDR1 is MGHRA, CDR2 YSYEKL. The CDR3 totals 15 residues. V lost 2 bases, J lost 3 bases, and 2 bases stayed unmatched. This CDR3 is CASSQRTGGDYGYTF. CDR3 nucleotides: TGCGCCAGCAGCCAACGGACAGGGGGCGACTATGGCTACACCTTC.

The chain is built from TRBV11-3 and TRBJ2-7, with D possibly matching TRBD1 (5 bases). This CDR3 has 13 residues. Trimming took off 1 base at V and 6 bases at J, with 10 bases between the two ends. The germline CDR1 and CDR2 sequences are SGHNT and YENEEA. The CDR3 here is CASSLVRGSEQYF. The CDR3, as DNA: TGTGCCAGCAGCTTAGTTAGGGGAAGCGAGCAGTACTTC.

The chain is built from TRBV13 and TRBJ2-7, with D possibly being TRBD1 (5 bases). This CDR3 spans 12 amino acids. Trimming cost V 4 bases and J 3 bases, with 7 bases left between them. Germline-derived CDR1 and CDR2 are PRHDT and FYEKMQ (reference sequence). The CDR3 sequence: CASSSDNYEQYF. CDR3 nucleotides: TGTGCCAGCAGCTCGGACAACTACGAGCAGTACTTC.

V usage is TRBV14 and J usage is TRBJ2-3; TRBD2 matches at 9 bases. Trimming at V came to 3 bases and at J to 5 bases, leaving 6 bases not matched to a gene. Looked up from germline, CDR1 is SGHDN and CDR2 is FVKESK. This CDR3 contains 15 residues. CDR3 in amino acids: CASSHPAGGIDTQYF. The CDR3 bases are TGTGCCAGCAGCCATCCGGCGGGGGGGATAGATACGCAGTATTTT. The entire variable domain, with the rest obtained from reference TRBV14 and TRBJ2-3, is as follows: EAGVTQFPSHSVIEKGQTVTLRCDPISGHDNLYWYRRVMGKEIKFLLHFVKESKQDESGMPNNRFLAERTGGTYSTLKVQPAELEDSGVYFCASSHPAGGIDTQYFGPGTRLTVL.

V and J are TRBV6-5 and TRBJ2-2; 8 nucleotides match TRBD2. J was trimmed by 3 bases and V by 11 bases; bases with no gene match: 8. Germline CDR1 and CDR2: MNHEY and SVGAGI. This CDR3 spans 14 amino acids. In nucleotides, the CDR3 is TGTGCCGGCAAAGCGGGAGAGTACACCGGGGAGCTGTTTTTT. It is translated as CAGKAGEYTGELFF.

The chain links TRBV9 to TRBJ1-5; 9 nucleotides align to TRBD1. This CDR3 comprises 14 residues. V was pared by 4 bases and J by 4 bases, with 3 bases of the junction left unmatched. The germline V gene encodes CDR1 SGDLS and CDR2 YYNGEE. As DNA, the CDR3 is TGTGCCAGCAGCATGGGACAGGGAAATCAGCCCCAGCATTTT. Translated: CASSMGQGNQPQHF.

This sequence joins TRBV19 and TRBJ2-1, with D perhaps matching TRBD1 (6 bases). The CDR3 extends over 18 amino acids. The ends were cut back, 8 bases at V and 0 bases at J, with 23 bases in the middle. Germline assignment: CDR1 LNHDA and CDR2 SQIVND (reference sequence). Here the CDR3 reads CASHRDTVFSRSYNEQFF. Here the CDR3 DNA reads TGTGCCAGTCACCGGGACACCGTCTTTTCGCGCTCCTACAATGAGCAGTTCTTC. Based on the CDR3 plus reference TRBV19 and TRBJ2-1, the full variable domain is DGGITQSPKYLFRKEGQNVTLSCEQNLNHDAMYWYRQDPGQGLRLIYYSQIVNDFQKGDIAEGYSVSREKKESFPLTVTSAQKNPTAFYLCASHRDTVFSRSYNEQFFGPGTRLTVL.

The CDR3 reads CASSATSGQETQYF. CDR3 in DNA: TGTGCCAGCAGTGCGACTAGCGGACAAGAGACCCAGTACTTC. This chain connects TRBV2 to TRBJ2-5; 9 bases align to TRBD2. Germline V gene lookup returns CDR1 SNHLY and CDR2 FYNNEI. Losses at the gene ends were 4 bases for V and 2 bases for J; bases not matched to a gene: 2. The CDR3 loop spans 14 amino acids.